This T cell receptor beta chain was captured by sequencing in a study of T cells in Graves' hyperthyroidism and ophthalmopathy. The CDR3 sequence is 13 residues long. Germline CDR1 and CDR2: MNHEY and SMNVEV (reference sequence). The V end lost 1 base, the J end lost 6 bases, and 4 bases lay between the germline ends. Aged 18 to 65, the patients had hyperthyroidism that was newly diagnosed and had lasted under 2 months. RNA transcripts provided the source from which TCR beta CDR3 regions were amplified. First-round RT-PCR with HTBI primers amplified the TCR CDR3 region. From the multiplex PCR reads, TCRdb called clonotypes with MiXCR, one entry per CDR3 protein. Altogether approximately 370,000 distinct CDR3 sequences are present, 17% being singletons, with the ten largest covering around a third. This clonotype was picked up many times. Its cognate antigen is unknown. Whole-study findings and limits: Ophthalmopathy could be told apart from stable hyperthyroidism with a 13 V-J model. Within blood appeared most thyroid clonotypes that had expanded above 0.001.

This chain connects TRBV27 to TRBJ1-6; D gene unclear. Sequencing was done on a sample of blood. The receptor was derived from a woman aged 25 to 39 with Graves' hyperthyroidism that later progressed to Graves' ophthalmopathy. CDR3 DNA: TGTGCCAGCAGTTTATTGGGTAATTCACCCCTCCACTTT. It yields the protein CASSLLGNSPLHF.